This T cell receptor (beta chain) was found in a study of cytomegalovirus exposure and HLA in healthy donors. Study findings and constraints: Later on, a genetic analysis was performed. It linked a missense variant in DCLRE1C with V- and J-gene trimming of TCR beta. Most TCR sequences were uncommon, yet certain public TCRs appeared in many donors. An assumption of roughly uniform sequencing depth across donors underlay the presence/absence analyses. As a later analysis showed, several of the most significant clusters appeared to be linked to common viral pathogens.

Researchers ran the PCR with 60 Vbeta and 13 Jbeta primers. Data came from immunoSEQ multiplex PCR; TCRdb stores just in-frame clones and leaves some out. The table includes approximately 100,000 clones, about 68% detected once. There are a few counts of this clone. Antigen unknown. The sequence derives from a man aged 25 to 45 in good health and CMV-seropositive. Sequenced material: PBMCs.

The CDR3: CASSGIQGDQPQHF. CDR3 in DNA: TGTGCCAGCAGTGGTATTCAGGGGGATCAGCCCCAGCATTTT. The chain recombines TRBV2 with TRBJ1-5; 7 bases map to TRBD1. The CDR3 spans 14 residues. Looked up from germline, CDR1 is SNHLY and CDR2 is FYNNEI. V lost 4 bases to trimming and J lost 5 bases; unmatched junction nucleotides: 5.